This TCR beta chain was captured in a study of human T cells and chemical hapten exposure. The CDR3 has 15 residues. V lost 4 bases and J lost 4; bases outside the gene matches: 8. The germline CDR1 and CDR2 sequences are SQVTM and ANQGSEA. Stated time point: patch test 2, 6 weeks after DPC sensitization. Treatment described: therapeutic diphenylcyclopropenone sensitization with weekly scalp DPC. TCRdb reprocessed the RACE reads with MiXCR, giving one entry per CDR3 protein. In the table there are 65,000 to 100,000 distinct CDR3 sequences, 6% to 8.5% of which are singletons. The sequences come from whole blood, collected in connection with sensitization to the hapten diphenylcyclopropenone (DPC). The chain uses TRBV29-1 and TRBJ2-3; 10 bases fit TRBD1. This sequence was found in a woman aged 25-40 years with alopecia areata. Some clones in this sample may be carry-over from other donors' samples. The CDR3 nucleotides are TGCAGCGTTGGGCTTGCGACAGGGGGCCCAGATACGCAGTATTTT. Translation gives CSVGLATGGPDTQYF.